This T cell receptor beta chain was sequenced for a study of cytomegalovirus exposure and HLA in healthy donors (dated by TCRdb to about 2017). Context from the whole study: An earlier analysis of approximately 600 of the donors reported roughly 300 Gb of sequence data and 117 million unique TCR beta sequences from about 179 million T cells. About 300 gigabases of sequencing data and 75 million to 85 million unique TCR sequences made up an early release that covered 500 to 700 HLA-typed donors. Among the roughly 430 genotyped donors, approximately 81% belonged to the genetic ancestry cluster associated with self-reported Caucasian donors. The study was designed to test whether signatures of past pathogen exposure could be identified by cataloging public T cell receptors. Using immunosequencing, the study profiled T cell repertoires from about 610 subjects and related those repertoires to cytomegalovirus serostatus. Besides the first cohort of hundreds of subjects, a separate validation cohort made up of about 120 different subjects was used. High-throughput TCR immunosequencing, statistical association of individual TCRs with disease status, and machine learning were combined to predict cytomegalovirus infection status. A later analysis re-examined previously published TCR beta repertoires from about 670 donors and added high-resolution HLA genotyping to investigate patterns of TCR occurrence. Rather than drawing on any new phenotypic data, the later analysis identified candidate immune exposures from TCR beta sequences and the way those sequences occurred across donors. An earlier analysis of 500 to 650 of the donors applied high-throughput TCR beta sequencing to assess whether each TCR beta V gene segment acted as functional or pseudogenic. Alongside the repertoire data, information on donor age, sex, ethnicity and CMV serostatus was compiled. In a later genetic analysis, genome-wide SNP genotypes for about 55% of the 666 donors were used, and that subset was treated as a discovery cohort. All discovery cohort repertoires had been generated on a single sequencing platform. Both class I and class II loci were covered by HLA typing, at four-digit resolution. Typing coverage differed by locus: A, B, C, DRB1 and DQB1 were typed in about 620-630 donors, DQA1 in approximately 520, DPA1 in some 570, and DPB1 in 450 to 490. A few DR-DQ haplotypes were treated as single units for association and clustering because of strong linkage in the cohort. Among about 410 genotyped donors of the cohort, an average of around 250,000 unique TCR beta nucleotide sequences was sequenced per donor, of which roughly 17% were non-productive. Broad study findings and their caveats: Sequencing depth was assumed to be roughly uniform across donors in the presence/absence analyses, though that assumption may not hold. A few of the identified cytomegalovirus-associated TCR beta chains were confirmed in vitro to be specific for cytomegalovirus antigens. The only immune exposure information available for the cohort was CMV serostatus. Correlated functional status among segregating V segments might be attributable to linkage disequilibrium, but an unknown experimental factor could not be ruled out. The authors suggested that the approach could potentially be extended to other disease states and immunological phenotypes. The study listed 150 to 200 TCR beta chains as associated with cytomegalovirus. Specific HLA alleles were associated with over 15,000 TCR beta sequences at a false discovery rate of 0.05 in a later analysis. Because HLA typing was missing for some donors at each locus, association tests included only the typed subset. While some public TCRs were present in many individuals, most TCR sequences turned up only very rarely across donors. Compared with the 666-donor mean, donors in an Asian-associated ancestry cluster had fewer N-insertions in productive TCRs, according to a later genetic analysis. Only TCR beta chains were sequenced in this cohort, and the absence of alpha or paired-chain data limited detectable features. Assigning TCR associations to individual alleles was difficult when HLA alleles, especially DR and DQ, strongly co-occurred. In an earlier analysis of approximately 590 of the donors, most TCR beta V segments appeared in productive rearrangements about 87% or about 30% of the time, broadly matching IMGT annotations. A later analysis reported that several top co-occurrence clusters appeared linked to parvovirus B19, influenza, CMV and Epstein-Barr virus. In both the original and validation cohorts, the classifier was reported to diagnose cytomegalovirus status with high specificity and sensitivity. Because counts were too low, roughly 16 rarely observed V segments, including chromosome 9 orphons, were left out of the earlier analysis of roughly 600 of the donors. In a later analysis, HLA-associated TCR beta chains showed more clonal expansion and lower generation probabilities than non-associated chains that were equally common. A further reported finding was that TCR beta sequences accurately predicted the HLA-A and HLA-B alleles for most subjects in the first cohort. A later genetic analysis associated a missense DCLRE1C variant with V-gene and J-gene trimming of TCR beta chains, and an independent cohort replicated the association. Most CMV-associated TCR beta chains appeared to be HLA-restricted in a later analysis, and the HLA associations seemed to be driven largely by CMV exposure. Some IMGT-functional V segments, including TRBV6-2 and TRBV6-3, could not be distinguished by the 87-base-pair reads and were therefore excluded. A later analysis found that TCR association rates varied across HLA loci, with DRB1 alleles showing the most associated TCRs and HLA-C alleles the fewest. A cluster of highly shared sequence variants was judged likely to represent a technical artifact of the sequencing pipeline.

In total, roughly 670 healthy bone marrow donors made up the cohort. Cohort members were all nominally healthy when sampled, although unrecorded immune exposures were likely present. The donor was CMV seropositive and belonged to the group of 250 to 300 seropositive cohort members. A peripheral blood sample was provided by each donor, and peripheral blood mononuclear cells were used for TCR beta sequencing. Genomic DNA was extracted from the blood cell samples with the Qiagen DNeasy Blood Extraction Kit. Libraries came from the immunoSEQ multiplex PCR assay. The multiplex PCR relied on a mix of 60 forward primers for TCR Vbeta segments and 13 reverse primers for TCR Jbeta segments. Amplification of the CDR3 region of rearranged TCR beta genes was performed with a multiplex PCR assay on genomic DNA. Amplified TCR beta libraries were sequenced as 87-base-pair reads on the Illumina HiSeq System. From the authors' description of their analysis: A later analysis counted about 80 million unique TCR beta chains across the 650 to 700 repertoires, and some 11 million of these chains were shared by at least two donors. Raw reads were error-corrected and collapsed into unique sequences by a nearest-neighbor algorithm in which closely related sequences were merged to remove PCR and sequencing errors. V, D and J gene segments were assigned by aligning CDR3 sequences to IMGT reference sequences. For a sequence to be retained, a match of at least six nucleotides was required to both a V gene segment and a J gene segment. Rearrangements were called productive when the CDR3 lacked stop codons and stayed in frame with V and J; all others were non-productive. Following IMGT convention, CDR3 was defined as the stretch from the second conserved V-encoded cysteine to the conserved J-encoded phenylalanine. Sequences without an unambiguous match to a single V gene segment were excluded from the earlier analysis of approximately 600 of the donors. An earlier analysis of roughly 590 of the donors called V segments functional above 56.7% productive rearrangements and segregating when the between-donor standard deviation exceeded 5%. A statistical classification framework was built to diagnose cytomegalovirus status from the catalog of TCR beta chain sequences. A later analysis assigned V and J genes by comparing TCR nucleotide sequences with IMGT/GENE-DB human TR gene sequences. In a later analysis, CDR3 sequences and most-parsimonious VDJ recombination scenarios were assigned using the TCRdist pipeline. A later analysis defined each TCR beta chain by its CDR3 amino acid sequence plus V-gene family, and excluded reads lacking a unique V-gene family. As a way to deal with suspected cross-contamination and a sequencing artifact, a later analysis dropped 450 to 600 nucleotide sequences that were highly shared and had low generation probability. In a later analysis, a clonal expansion index for each public chain was calculated from normalized within-repertoire ranks of inferred template counts. A later analysis computed generation probabilities with a VDJ recombination model fitted to out-of-frame rearrangements, and checked the results against IGoR. Hypergeometric tests were used in a later analysis to score TCR-TCR, TCR-HLA and TCR-CMV co-occurrence, with a repertoire-size bias correction applied to the TCR pairs. In a later analysis, false discovery rates were estimated by permuting HLA or CMV assignments 20 times. In a later analysis, co-occurring TCRs were grouped using DBSCAN, with TCRdist sequence similarity added in when clustering inside HLA-allele-positive subsets. For co-occurrence clustering, repertoires with fewer than 30,000 or more than 120,000 public chains were excluded, along with roughly 5 repertoires with anomalous nucleotide sharing. The table comes from immuneACCESS by way of TCRdb, which keeps in-frame sequences with V and J called. Part of the clones is missing from these tables; in studies checked, under half for an unresolved V gene and the rest for unknown reasons. V, J and clone size were drawn from that table, and D and trimming were deduced from the DNA. Present in this sample are 100,000 or so clones, around three quarters of which were seen just once. The top ten hold 3% to 4.5% of the sample.

As concerns this clone: Its antigen remains undetermined. No base qualities exist here, and no much larger clone lies one base off it.

Via the germline V gene, CDR1 is SGHNT and CDR2 YENEEA. The CDR3 goes from the cysteine to the phenylalanine over 13 residues. Just the 39-base CDR3 DNA is kept, in frame starting at base 1. Trimming removed 2 bases from V and 5 bases from J, leaving 6 bases between the germline ends. The sample taken for sequencing was PBMCs. This sequence originates from a woman aged 45-65 years in good health and CMV-seropositive. The rearrangement combines TRBV11-3 with TRBJ2-2; the D gene cannot be resolved reliably. For the CDR3, the sequence is CASSLFPTGELFF. In nucleotide form, the sequence is TGTGCCAGCAGCTTATTCCCTACCGGGGAGCTGTTTTTT.